What follows are 7 T cell receptor beta chains derived from one specimen sequenced in a study of shared T cell receptors in the human thymus. Some clones are missing from TCRdb's copy, which holds only in-frame ones; the method was immunoSEQ multiplex PCR. The sample lists 650,000 to 950,000 clones, 80% to 90% occurring once. These sequences were also reported in another study, on human thymus T cells.

Sequences were obtained from thymocytes. Receptor source: a girl under three years old with a congenital heart defect.

The chain uses TRBV18 and TRBJ2-2, with 14 positions matching TRBD2. Germline CDR1 is KGHSH and CDR2 is LQKENI. Germline trimming cut 0 bases from V and 2 bases from J; bases unmatched to any gene: 2. The CDR3 loop spans 18 amino acids. In DNA form, the CDR3 reads TGTGCCAGCTCACCACCCGGGACTAGCGGGGGTAACACCGGGGAGCTGTTTTTT. Protein sequence: CASSPPGTSGGNTGELFF. Using reference TRBV18 and TRBJ2-2 for the parts outside the CDR3, the full variable domain is NAGVMQNPRHLVRRRGQEARLRCSPMKGHSHVYWYRQLPEEGLKFMVYLQKENIIDESGMPKERFSAEFPKEGPSILRIQQVVRGDSAAYFCASSPPGTSGGNTGELFFGEGSRLTVL.

The J gene is TRBJ1-2, the V gene TRBV10-3, with TRBD1 matching 9 bases. V was clipped by 4 bases and J by 7 bases; unmatched bases: 16. The CDR3 runs to 17 residues. The germline V gene has CDR1 ENHRY and CDR2 SYGVKD. The CDR3 spells CAISAPTGGFGRVGYTF. Written as DNA, the CDR3 is TGTGCCATCAGTGCGCCAACAGGGGGCTTCGGAAGGGTTGGCTACACCTTC.

This clone was detected once. This chain uses TRBV6-5 with TRBJ2-5; 12 positions match TRBD2. Germline-derived CDR1 and CDR2 are MNHEY and SVGAGI. This CDR3 is 14 amino acids long. The junction had 4 bases not matched to a gene; V was cut back by 6 bases and J by 5 bases. CDR3 sequence (DNA): TGTGCCAGCAGAAAAACTAGCGGGGGGGAGACCCAGTACTTC. Protein: CASRKTSGGETQYF.

On this clone itself: A junction end diverges from the germline sequence, so it may reflect a read error. Other DNA sequences from this sample encode an identical CDR3 as well. This chain uses TRBV11-2 with TRBJ1-1, with 8 bases matching TRBD1. The V gene's germline CDR1 is SGHAT and CDR2 FQNNGV. This CDR3 region has 13 residues. CDR3 coding DNA: TGTGCCAGCAGCGAGGACAGGGCCACTGAAGCCTTCTTT. Its translation is CASSEDRATEAFF. The entire variable domain, with the rest obtained from reference TRBV11-2 and TRBJ1-1, is as follows: EAGVAQSPRYKIIEKRQSVAFWCNPISGHATLYWYQQILGQGPKLLIQFQNNGVVDDSQLPKDRFSAERLKGVDSTLKIQPAKLEDSAVYLCASSEDRATEAFFGQGTRLTVV.

The chain combines TRBV7-9 with TRBJ1-4; TRBD1 agrees at 8 bases. The J segment lost 0 bases and the V segment lost 1 base, leaving 7 bases of the junction unmatched. CDR1 SEHNR and CDR2 FQNEAQ come from the germline V gene (reference sequence). This CDR3 region has 18 residues. Here the CDR3 DNA reads TGTGCCAGCAGCTTAGGGGACAGGACCTTTTCAACTAATGAAAAACTGTTTTTT. Translating gives CASSLGDRTFSTNEKLFF.

J is TRBJ1-1 and V is TRBV14; tentatively, D is TRBD1 (5 bases). The CDR3 totals 18 residues. Trimming cost V 4 bases and J 1 base, with 22 bases left between them. Germline V gene data show CDR1 as SGHDN and CDR2 as FVKESK. Here the CDR3 DNA reads TGTGCCAGCAGCCGGAAAATAATTGGGGGAGCGGGGAACACTGAAGCTTTCTTT. Translation gives CASSRKIIGGAGNTEAFF. Full variable domain (missing parts from reference TRBV14 and TRBJ1-1): EAGVTQFPSHSVIEKGQTVTLRCDPISGHDNLYWYRRVMGKEIKFLLHFVKESKQDESGMPNNRFLAERTGGTYSTLKVQPAELEDSGVYFCASSRKIIGGAGNTEAFFGQGTRLTVV.

This rearrangement joins TRBV7-8 to TRBJ1-2; TRBD1 is a possible D gene (5 bases). CDR1 is SGHVS, CDR2 FQNEAQ, per germline. The V end lost 5 bases, the J end lost 4 bases, and 23 bases lay between the germline ends. The CDR3 runs 17 residues. In DNA, the CDR3 is TGTGCCAGCAGCGATAACAGCCGGCGCGGGGGGATCTATGGCTACACCTTC. Protein: CASSDNSRRGGIYGYTF.